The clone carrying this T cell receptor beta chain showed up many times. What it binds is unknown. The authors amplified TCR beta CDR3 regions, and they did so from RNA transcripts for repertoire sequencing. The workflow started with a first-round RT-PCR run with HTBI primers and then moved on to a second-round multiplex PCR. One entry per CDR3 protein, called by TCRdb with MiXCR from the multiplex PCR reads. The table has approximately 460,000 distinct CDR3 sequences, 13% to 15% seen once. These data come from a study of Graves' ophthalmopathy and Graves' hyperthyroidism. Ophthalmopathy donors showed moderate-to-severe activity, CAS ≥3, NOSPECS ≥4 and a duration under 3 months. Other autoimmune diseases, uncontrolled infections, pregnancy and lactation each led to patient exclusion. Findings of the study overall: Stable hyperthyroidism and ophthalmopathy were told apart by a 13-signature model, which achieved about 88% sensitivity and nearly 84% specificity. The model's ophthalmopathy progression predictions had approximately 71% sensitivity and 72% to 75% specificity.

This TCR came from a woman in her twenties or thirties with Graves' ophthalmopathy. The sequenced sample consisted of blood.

In DNA form, the CDR3 reads TGCAGTGCTAGCGATGATGGGCCCGAGCAGTACTTC. This gives the protein CSASDDGPEQYF. The chain uses TRBV20-1 and TRBJ2-7, with no clear D. CDR1 and CDR2 from the germline V gene are DFQATT and SNEGSKA (reference sequence). The V and J ends lost 3 bases and 6 bases respectively, with 12 bases between them. The CDR3 contains 12 residues.